These T cell receptor beta chains were read from a single sample in a study of cytomegalovirus exposure and HLA in healthy donors. The table came from immunoSEQ multiplex PCR; TCRdb's copy has only in-frame clones and leaves some out. The table lists about 140,000 clones, around 79% of them singletons, with about 0.91% in the top ten. Sequenced material: PBMCs. Receptor source: a man younger than 35 in good health and CMV-seronegative. The CDR3 runs from the conserved cysteine through the conserved F or W. A D gene is named only where the DNA matches it firmly. Expanded clones get a size class; other rows say once, few or many, or leave the size out.

J gene: TRBJ1-1
D gene: TRBD1
V gene: TRBV6-5
clone size: -
CDR3 DNA: TGTGCCAGCAGTTACGACAGGGTGAACACTGAAGCTTTCTTT
CDR3 protein: CASSYDRVNTEAFF

J gene: TRBJ1-5
D gene: -
V gene: TRBV6-1
clone size: -
CDR3 DNA: TGTGCCAGCAGTGACAGGGATGGCAATCAGCCCCAGCATTTT
CDR3 protein: CASSDRDGNQPQHF

J gene: TRBJ2-2
D gene: TRBD1
V gene: TRBV6-6
clone size: -
CDR3 DNA: TGTGCCAGCAGGTTTTCAGGGGGCAGGACCGGGGAGCTGTTTTTT
CDR3 protein: CASRFSGGRTGELFF

J gene: TRBJ2-2
D gene: TRBD2
V gene: TRBV5-6
clone size: -
CDR3 DNA: TGTGCCAGCAGCTTGTTACCTAGCGGGACCGGGGAGCTGTTTTTT
CDR3 protein: CASSLLPSGTGELFF

J gene: TRBJ2-3
D gene: -
V gene: TRBV7-9
clone size: -
CDR3 DNA: TGTGCCAGCAGCTTACCCGTTGATACGCAGTATTTT
CDR3 protein: CASSLPVDTQYF

J gene: TRBJ2-7
D gene: -
V gene: TRBV27
clone size: few
CDR3 DNA: TGTGCCAGCAGTTTGGGAACGACTAGTCGCGAGCAGTACTTC
CDR3 protein: CASSLGTTSREQYF

J gene: TRBJ1-5
D gene: -
V gene: TRBV4-3
clone size: -
CDR3 DNA: TGCGCCAGCAGCCAGGCCATGGGGGGTCAGCCCCAGCATTTT
CDR3 protein: CASSQAMGGQPQHF

J gene: TRBJ2-1
D gene: -
V gene: TRBV4-3
clone size: -
CDR3 DNA: TGCGCCAGCAGCCATCTCCAAACAGGGAAAGAGCAGTTCTTC
CDR3 protein: CASSHLQTGKEQFF

J gene: TRBJ1-5
D gene: -
V gene: TRBV5-8
clone size: -
CDR3 DNA: TGTGCCAGCAGCTTGGGACAGGCCATCAATCAGCCCCAGCATTTT
CDR3 protein: CASSLGQAINQPQHF

J gene: TRBJ2-7
D gene: TRBD1
V gene: TRBV7-9
clone size: -
CDR3 DNA: TGTGCCAGCAGCTTAGGGGACAGGGCCCTATACGAGCAGTACTTC
CDR3 protein: CASSLGDRALYEQYF

J gene: TRBJ1-3
D gene: -
V gene: TRBV9
clone size: -
CDR3 DNA: TGTGCCAGCAGCGTAAGAACAGGGCACTCTGGAAACACCATATATTTT
CDR3 protein: CASSVRTGHSGNTIYF

J gene: TRBJ1-6
D gene: -
V gene: TRBV27
clone size: -
CDR3 DNA: TGTGCCAGCCGGACCGGGGGTTCCTATAATTCACCCCTCCACTTT
CDR3 protein: CASRTGGSYNSPLHF

J gene: TRBJ1-1
D gene: TRBD1
V gene: TRBV15
clone size: -
CDR3 DNA: TGTGCCACCAGCAGGACAGGGGAAACTGAAGCTTTCTTT
CDR3 protein: CATSRTGETEAFF

J gene: TRBJ1-6
D gene: TRBD1
V gene: TRBV19
clone size: -
CDR3 DNA: TGTGCCAGTAGAGCAGGGCAGGGGGCCGATTCACCCCTCCACTTT
CDR3 protein: CASRAGQGADSPLHF

J gene: TRBJ1-2
D gene: -
V gene: TRBV4-3
clone size: few
CDR3 DNA: TGCGCCAGCAGCCAGGTAGAGGGGGATCTTGGCTACACCTTC
CDR3 protein: CASSQVEGDLGYTF

J gene: TRBJ2-3
D gene: -
V gene: TRBV6-1
clone size: -
CDR3 DNA: TGTGCCAGCACAAGTTGGAGCGATACGCAGTATTTT
CDR3 protein: CASTSWSDTQYF

J gene: TRBJ1-4
D gene: TRBD1
V gene: TRBV10-3
clone size: few
CDR3 DNA: TGTGCCATCAGTGAAGAAAGACAGGGGGCGCTGGCTAATGAAAAACTGTTTTTT
CDR3 protein: CAISEERQGALANEKLFF

J gene: TRBJ2-2
D gene: TRBD1
V gene: TRBV7-2
clone size: -
CDR3 DNA: TGTGCCAGCAGCTTTAAGGGGGCGATCACCGGGGAGCTGTTTTTT
CDR3 protein: CASSFKGAITGELFF

J gene: TRBJ2-7
D gene: -
V gene: TRBV7-9
clone size: -
CDR3 DNA: TGTGCCAGCAGTGGGGGCTTACTCTCCTACGAGCAGTACTTC
CDR3 protein: CASSGGLLSYEQYF

J gene: TRBJ1-5
D gene: -
V gene: TRBV4-2
clone size: -
CDR3 DNA: TGTGCCAGCAGCACCCGCCTTCGCGGGAGGGATCAGCCCCAGCATTTT
CDR3 protein: CASSTRLRGRDQPQHF

J gene: TRBJ2-7
D gene: TRBD1
V gene: TRBV5-1
clone size: -
CDR3 DNA: TGCGCCAGCAGCCGTCAACAGGGGCCAGAGCAGTACTTC
CDR3 protein: CASSRQQGPEQYF

J gene: TRBJ1-5
D gene: -
V gene: TRBV7-6
clone size: -
CDR3 DNA: TGTGCCAGCAGCTTAGCTCGCGGGGGATTGGGCAATCAGCCCCAGCATTTT
CDR3 protein: CASSLARGGLGNQPQHF

J gene: TRBJ2-5
D gene: TRBD2
V gene: TRBV30
clone size: once
CDR3 DNA: TGTGCCTGGAGTGTATCTAGCGGGGGGTGGGAGACCCAGTACTTC
CDR3 protein: CAWSVSSGGWETQYF

J gene: TRBJ1-1
D gene: -
V gene: TRBV6-5
clone size: -
CDR3 DNA: TGTGCCAGCAGTCCACAGGGGAACACTGAAGCTTTCTTT
CDR3 protein: CASSPQGNTEAFF

J gene: TRBJ2-2
D gene: TRBD2
V gene: TRBV15
clone size: -
CDR3 DNA: TGTGCCACCAGACTAGCGGGGGACACCGGGGAGCTGTTTTTT
CDR3 protein: CATRLAGDTGELFF

J gene: TRBJ1-5
D gene: -
V gene: TRBV2
clone size: few
CDR3 DNA: TGTGCCAGCAAAGAAGGGGATGGCAATCAGCCCCAGCATTTT
CDR3 protein: CASKEGDGNQPQHF

J gene: TRBJ1-1
D gene: -
V gene: TRBV7-2
clone size: -
CDR3 DNA: TGTGCCAGCAGCTTAGGACCTAGGGAAGCTTTCTTT
CDR3 protein: CASSLGPREAFF

J gene: TRBJ2-7
D gene: TRBD1
V gene: TRBV30
clone size: -
CDR3 DNA: TGTGCCTGGAGCAAACAGGGGGCCGGGTACGAGCAGTACTTC
CDR3 protein: CAWSKQGAGYEQYF

J gene: TRBJ1-2
D gene: TRBD1
V gene: TRBV4-3
clone size: once
CDR3 DNA: TGCGCCAGCAGCCAAGATAGCCGGACAGGGGGTGGCTACACCTTC
CDR3 protein: CASSQDSRTGGGYTF

J gene: TRBJ1-3
D gene: TRBD1
V gene: TRBV5-6
clone size: -
CDR3 DNA: TGTGCCAGCAGCCCCCGGACAGGGTTTAACACCATATATTTT
CDR3 protein: CASSPRTGFNTIYF

J gene: TRBJ1-1
D gene: TRBD1
V gene: TRBV9
clone size: -
CDR3 DNA: TGTGCCAGCAGCGTAGGAGACAGGGCTACTGAAGCTTTCTTT
CDR3 protein: CASSVGDRATEAFF

J gene: TRBJ1-1
D gene: -
V gene: TRBV30
clone size: -
CDR3 DNA: TGTGCCTGGAGCGCTTGGCTGGGCCAAGCTTTCTTT
CDR3 protein: CAWSAWLGQAFF

J gene: TRBJ2-1
D gene: -
V gene: TRBV9
clone size: -
CDR3 DNA: TGTGCCAGCAGCTTCAAGCCGGGGTTCAATGAGCAGTTCTTC
CDR3 protein: CASSFKPGFNEQFF

J gene: TRBJ1-2
D gene: TRBD1
V gene: TRBV6-5
clone size: few
CDR3 DNA: TGTGCCAGCAGACCCTGGACAGGGGATGGCTACACCTTC
CDR3 protein: CASRPWTGDGYTF

J gene: TRBJ2-1
D gene: -
V gene: TRBV19
clone size: -
CDR3 DNA: TGTGCCAGTAGTATTTGGCAGGGCAATGAGCAGTTCTTC
CDR3 protein: CASSIWQGNEQFF

J gene: TRBJ1-1
D gene: -
V gene: TRBV6-6
clone size: -
CDR3 DNA: TGTGCCGGACATACCGGGGGAAGCACTGAAGCTTTCTTT
CDR3 protein: CAGHTGGSTEAFF

J gene: TRBJ2-3
D gene: TRBD2
V gene: TRBV7-9
clone size: -
CDR3 DNA: TGTGCCAGCAGCTCTCCGGGACTAGATACGGATACGCAGTATTTT
CDR3 protein: CASSSPGLDTDTQYF

J gene: TRBJ2-7
D gene: -
V gene: TRBV5-4
clone size: -
CDR3 DNA: TGTGCCAGCAGCTTGGGAGGGACTCGGTTAGAGGAGCAGTACTTC
CDR3 protein: CASSLGGTRLEEQYF

J gene: TRBJ2-2
D gene: -
V gene: TRBV13
clone size: -
CDR3 DNA: TGTGCCAGCAGCTTAGCCGCCCAGGGAAGTGGGGAGCTGTTTTTT
CDR3 protein: CASSLAAQGSGELFF

J gene: TRBJ2-2
D gene: -
V gene: TRBV7-9
clone size: -
CDR3 DNA: TGTGCCAGCAGCTTAGGGGGGGCCGGGGAGCTGTTTTTT
CDR3 protein: CASSLGGAGELFF

J gene: TRBJ2-7
D gene: TRBD1
V gene: TRBV27
clone size: once
CDR3 DNA: TGTGCCAGCAGTTTAAACAGGGGGGCCTACGAGCAGTACTTC
CDR3 protein: CASSLNRGAYEQYF

J gene: TRBJ2-7
D gene: -
V gene: TRBV2
clone size: -
CDR3 DNA: TGTGCCAGCAGGGTTGGCAAATCCTACGAGCAGTACTTC
CDR3 protein: CASRVGKSYEQYF

J gene: TRBJ2-3
D gene: -
V gene: TRBV2
clone size: once
CDR3 DNA: TGTGCCAGCAGTGCCCTTCTCCCTAGCACAGATACGCAGTATTTT
CDR3 protein: CASSALLPSTDTQYF

J gene: TRBJ2-7
D gene: -
V gene: TRBV19
clone size: once
CDR3 DNA: TGTGCCAGTAGTATAACGGGTTGGCACGAGCAGTACTTC
CDR3 protein: CASSITGWHEQYF

J gene: TRBJ1-1
D gene: -
V gene: TRBV10-3
clone size: -
CDR3 DNA: TGTGCCATCGTCACGGAGGCGGGCGCTGAAGCTTTCTTT
CDR3 protein: CAIVTEAGAEAFF

J gene: TRBJ1-1
D gene: -
V gene: TRBV30
clone size: once
CDR3 DNA: TGTGCCTGGAGTGTAGGGGGTGTCAGTAAGGACACTGAAGCTTTCTTT
CDR3 protein: CAWSVGGVSKDTEAFF

J gene: TRBJ1-2
D gene: -
V gene: TRBV5-1
clone size: -
CDR3 DNA: TGCGCCAGCAGCTTGGCCGCCGGAGCTAACTATGGCTACACCTTC
CDR3 protein: CASSLAAGANYGYTF

J gene: TRBJ2-1
D gene: -
V gene: TRBV9
clone size: -
CDR3 DNA: TGTGCCAGCAGCGTACGGCAGGGCAATGAGCAGTTCTTC
CDR3 protein: CASSVRQGNEQFF

J gene: TRBJ1-3
D gene: TRBD1
V gene: TRBV9
clone size: few
CDR3 DNA: TGTGCCAACAGCGGGGGACAGCATGAAGCAAAAGTCAACACCATATATTTT
CDR3 protein: CANSGGQHEAKVNTIYF

J gene: TRBJ2-5
D gene: TRBD2
V gene: TRBV5-1
clone size: few
CDR3 DNA: TGCGCCAGCAGGGGAAGACTAGCTCGAGAGACCCAGTACTTC
CDR3 protein: CASRGRLARETQYF

J gene: TRBJ1-1
D gene: TRBD1
V gene: TRBV5-1
clone size: -
CDR3 DNA: TGCGCCAGCACCCACGGGCTAAATTCCAGGGGGAAGAACACTGAAGCTTTCTTT
CDR3 protein: CASTHGLNSRGKNTEAFF